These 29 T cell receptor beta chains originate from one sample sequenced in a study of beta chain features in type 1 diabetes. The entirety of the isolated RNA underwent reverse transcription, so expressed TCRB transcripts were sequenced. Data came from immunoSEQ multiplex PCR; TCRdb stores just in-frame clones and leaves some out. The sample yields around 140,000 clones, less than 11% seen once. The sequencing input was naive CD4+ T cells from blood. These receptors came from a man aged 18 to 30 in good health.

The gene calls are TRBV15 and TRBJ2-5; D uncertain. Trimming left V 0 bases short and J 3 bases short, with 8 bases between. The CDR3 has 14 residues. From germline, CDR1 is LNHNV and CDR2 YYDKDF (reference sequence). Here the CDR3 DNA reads TGTGCCACCAGCAGAGATTTGCACAAAGAGACCCAGTACTTC. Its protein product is CATSRDLHKETQYF.

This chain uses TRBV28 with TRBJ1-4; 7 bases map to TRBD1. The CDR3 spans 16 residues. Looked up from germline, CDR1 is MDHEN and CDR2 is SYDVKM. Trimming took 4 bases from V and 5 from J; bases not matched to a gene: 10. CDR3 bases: TGTGCCAGCAGTTCTCCCCGGGGACAGTCGAATGAAAAACTGTTTTTT. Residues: CASSSPRGQSNEKLFF.

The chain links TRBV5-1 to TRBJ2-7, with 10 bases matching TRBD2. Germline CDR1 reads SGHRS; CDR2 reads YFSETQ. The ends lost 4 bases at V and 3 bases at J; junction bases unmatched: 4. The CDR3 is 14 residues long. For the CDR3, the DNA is TGCGCCAGCAGCGACCCTAGCGGGGGCTACGAGCAGTACTTC. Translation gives CASSDPSGGYEQYF.

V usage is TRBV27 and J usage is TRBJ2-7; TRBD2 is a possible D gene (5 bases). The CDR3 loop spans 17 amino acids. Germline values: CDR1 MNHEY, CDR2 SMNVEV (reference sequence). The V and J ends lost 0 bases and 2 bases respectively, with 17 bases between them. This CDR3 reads CASSLSGEGVLPYEQYF. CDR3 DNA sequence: TGTGCCAGCAGTTTATCTGGCGAGGGCGTCTTACCCTACGAGCAGTACTTC.

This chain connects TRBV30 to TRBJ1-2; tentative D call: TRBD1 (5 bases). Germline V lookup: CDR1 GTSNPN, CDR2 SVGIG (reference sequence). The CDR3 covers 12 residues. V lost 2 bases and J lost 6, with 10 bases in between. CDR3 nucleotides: TGTGCCTGGAGTCGTCCAGGGCATGGCTACACCTTC. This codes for CAWSRPGHGYTF.

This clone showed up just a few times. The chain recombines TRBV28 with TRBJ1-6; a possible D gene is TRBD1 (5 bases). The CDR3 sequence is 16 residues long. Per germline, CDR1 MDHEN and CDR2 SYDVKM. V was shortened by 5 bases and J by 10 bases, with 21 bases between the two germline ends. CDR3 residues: CASSALDRAKESPLHF. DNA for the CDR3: TGTGCCAGCAGTGCATTAGACAGAGCTAAGGAATCACCCCTCCACTTT. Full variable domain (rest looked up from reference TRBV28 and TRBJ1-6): DVKVTQSSRYLVKRTGEKVFLECVQDMDHENMFWYRQDPGLGLRLIYFSYDVKMKEKGDIPEGYSVSREKKERFSLILESASTNQTSMYLCASSALDRAKESPLHFGNGTRLTVT.

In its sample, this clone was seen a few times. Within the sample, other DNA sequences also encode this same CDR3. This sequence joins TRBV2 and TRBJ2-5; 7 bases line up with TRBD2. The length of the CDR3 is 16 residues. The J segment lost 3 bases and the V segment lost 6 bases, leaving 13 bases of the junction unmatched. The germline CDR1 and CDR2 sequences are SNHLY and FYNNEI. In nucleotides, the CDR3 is TGTGCCAGCAGCAACAACCAACTAGCGAGTGAAGAGACCCAGTACTTC. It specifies CASSNNQLASEETQYF.

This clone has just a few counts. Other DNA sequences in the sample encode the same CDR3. The CDR3 coding sequence is TGTGCCAGCACTTCTAGCGGAGAGACCCAGTACTTC. This sequence encodes CASTSSGETQYF. The V call is TRBV6-1, the J call TRBJ2-5, with TRBD2 matching over 7 bases. The V segment lost 7 bases and the J segment 4 bases; nucleotides outside the gene matches: 3. Germline-derived CDR1 and CDR2 are MNHNS and SASEGT. CDR3 size: 12 residues.

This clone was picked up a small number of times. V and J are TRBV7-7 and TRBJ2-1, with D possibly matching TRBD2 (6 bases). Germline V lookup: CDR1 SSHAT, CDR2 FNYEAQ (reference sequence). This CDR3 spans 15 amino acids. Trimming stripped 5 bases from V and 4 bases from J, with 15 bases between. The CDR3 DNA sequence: TGTGCCAGCAGCCAATCTCTAGGGAGGTACAATGAGCAGTTCTTC. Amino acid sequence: CASSQSLGRYNEQFF. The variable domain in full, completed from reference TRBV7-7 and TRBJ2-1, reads GAGVSQSPRYKVTKRGQDVTLRCDPISSHATLYWYQQALGQGPEFLTYFNYEAQPDKSGLPSDRFSAERPEGSISTLTIQRTEQRDSAMYRCASSQSLGRYNEQFFGPGTRLTVL.

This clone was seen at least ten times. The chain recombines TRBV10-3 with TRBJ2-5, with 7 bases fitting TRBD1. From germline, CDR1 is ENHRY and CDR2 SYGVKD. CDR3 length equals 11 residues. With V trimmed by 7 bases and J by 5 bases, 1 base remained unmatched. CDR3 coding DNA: TGTGCCATCAAGGACAGGGAGACCCAGTACTTC. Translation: CAIKDRETQYF.

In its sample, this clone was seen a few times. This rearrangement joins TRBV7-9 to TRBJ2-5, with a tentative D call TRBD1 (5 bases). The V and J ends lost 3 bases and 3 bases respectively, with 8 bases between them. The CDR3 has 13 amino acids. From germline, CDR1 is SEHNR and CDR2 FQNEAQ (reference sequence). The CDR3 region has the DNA TGTGCCAGCAGCTTTTCCAGGGAAGAGACCCAGTACTTC. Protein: CASSFSREETQYF. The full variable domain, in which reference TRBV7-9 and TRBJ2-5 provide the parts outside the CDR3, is DTGVSQNPRHKITKRGQNVTFRCDPISEHNRLYWYRQTLGQGPEFLTYFQNEAQLEKSRLLSDRFSAERPKGSFSTLEIQRTEQGDSAMYLCASSFSREETQYFGPGTRLLVL.

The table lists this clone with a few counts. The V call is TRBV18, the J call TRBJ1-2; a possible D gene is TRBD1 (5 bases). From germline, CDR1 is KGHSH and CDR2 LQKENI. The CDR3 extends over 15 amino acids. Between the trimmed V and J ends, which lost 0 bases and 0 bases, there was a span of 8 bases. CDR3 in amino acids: CASSPPGQANYGYTF. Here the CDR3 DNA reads TGTGCCAGCTCACCACCGGGGCAGGCTAACTATGGCTACACCTTC.

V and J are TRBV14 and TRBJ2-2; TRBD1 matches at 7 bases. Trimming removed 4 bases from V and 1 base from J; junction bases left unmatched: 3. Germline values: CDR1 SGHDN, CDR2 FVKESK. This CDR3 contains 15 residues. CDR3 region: CASSPRTGNTGELFF. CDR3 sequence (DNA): TGTGCCAGCAGCCCTCGGACAGGGAACACCGGGGAGCTGTTTTTT.

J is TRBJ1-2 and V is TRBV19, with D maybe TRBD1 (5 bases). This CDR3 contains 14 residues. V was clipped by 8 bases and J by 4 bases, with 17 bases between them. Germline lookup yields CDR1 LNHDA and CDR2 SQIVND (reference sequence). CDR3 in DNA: TGTGCCAGTTCCCCCTTTACAGGATCCTATGGCTACACCTTC. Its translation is CASSPFTGSYGYTF.

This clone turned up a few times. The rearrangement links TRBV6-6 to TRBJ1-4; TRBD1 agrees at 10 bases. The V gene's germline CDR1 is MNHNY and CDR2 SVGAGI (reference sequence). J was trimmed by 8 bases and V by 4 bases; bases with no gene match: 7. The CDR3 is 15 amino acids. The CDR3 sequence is CASSLMTGGQEKLFF. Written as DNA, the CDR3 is TGTGCCAGCAGTTTGATGACAGGGGGCCAGGAAAAACTGTTTTTT.

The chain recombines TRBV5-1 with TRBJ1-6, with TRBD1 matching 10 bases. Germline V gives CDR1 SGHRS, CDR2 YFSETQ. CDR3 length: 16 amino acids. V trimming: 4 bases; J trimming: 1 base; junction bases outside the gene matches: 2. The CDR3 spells CASSQDRGSYNSPLHF. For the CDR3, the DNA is TGCGCCAGCAGCCAGGACAGGGGGTCCTATAATTCACCCCTCCACTTT.

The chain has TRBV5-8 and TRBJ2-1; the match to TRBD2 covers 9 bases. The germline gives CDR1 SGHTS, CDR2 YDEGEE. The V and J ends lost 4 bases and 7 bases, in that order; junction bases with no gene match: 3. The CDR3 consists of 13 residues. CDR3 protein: CASSRTSENEQFF. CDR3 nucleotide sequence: TGTGCCAGCAGCCGGACTAGCGAGAATGAGCAGTTCTTC.

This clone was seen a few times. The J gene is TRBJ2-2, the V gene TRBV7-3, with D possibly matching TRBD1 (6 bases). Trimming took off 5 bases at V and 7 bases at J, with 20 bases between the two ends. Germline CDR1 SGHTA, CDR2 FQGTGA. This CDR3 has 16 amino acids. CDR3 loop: CASSPIGQRTGGELFF. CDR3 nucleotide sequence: TGTGCCAGCAGCCCCATAGGACAGAGAACGGGCGGGGAGCTGTTTTTT.

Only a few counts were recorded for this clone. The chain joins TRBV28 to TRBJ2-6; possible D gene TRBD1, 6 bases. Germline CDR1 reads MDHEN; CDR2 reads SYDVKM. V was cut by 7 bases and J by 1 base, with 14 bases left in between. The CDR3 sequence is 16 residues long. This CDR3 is CASIPSGASGANVLTF. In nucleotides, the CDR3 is TGTGCCAGCATCCCTTCAGGGGCGTCTGGGGCCAACGTCCTGACTTTC.

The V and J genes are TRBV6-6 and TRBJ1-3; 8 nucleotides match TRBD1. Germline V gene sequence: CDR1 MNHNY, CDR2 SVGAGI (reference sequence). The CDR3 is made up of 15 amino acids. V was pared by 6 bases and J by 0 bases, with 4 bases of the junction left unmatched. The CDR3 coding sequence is TGTGCCAGCAGCCAGGGGGCCCTCTCTGGAAACACCATATATTTT. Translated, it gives CASSQGALSGNTIYF.

In nucleotides, the CDR3 is TGTGCCAGCAGCGCGAGACAGGGCGGGACAGATACGCAGTATTTT. Amino acid sequence: CASSARQGGTDTQYF. The V gene is TRBV6-4, the J gene TRBJ2-3, with 7 nucleotides matching TRBD1. This CDR3 is built from 15 residues. Germline V lookup: CDR1 MRHNA, CDR2 SNTAGT. The V and J ends lost 6 bases and 3 bases, in that order; junction bases with no gene match: 9.

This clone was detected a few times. The DNA of the CDR3 is TGTGCCAGCAGCCCCGCAGGACAGTACTACGAGCAGTACTTC. This encodes CASSPAGQYYEQYF. This chain links TRBV5-6 with TRBJ2-7, with D perhaps TRBD1 (6 bases). This CDR3 has 14 amino acids. CDR1 is SGHDT and CDR2 is YYEEEE in the germline V gene. With 4 bases removed from V and 3 bases from J, the gap between germline ends came to 14 bases.

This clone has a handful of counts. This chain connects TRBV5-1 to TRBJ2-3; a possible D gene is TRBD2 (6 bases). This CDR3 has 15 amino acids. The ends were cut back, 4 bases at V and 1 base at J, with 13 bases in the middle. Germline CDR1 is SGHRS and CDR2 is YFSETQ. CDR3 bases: TGCGCCAGCAGCGCTCAGGGAGGACGCACAGATACGCAGTATTTT. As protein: CASSAQGGRTDTQYF.

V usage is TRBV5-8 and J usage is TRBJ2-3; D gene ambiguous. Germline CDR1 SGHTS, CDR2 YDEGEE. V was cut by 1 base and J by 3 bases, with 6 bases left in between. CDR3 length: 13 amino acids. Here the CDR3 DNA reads TGTGCCAGCAGCTTGCCGGGTACAGATACGCAGTATTTT. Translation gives CASSLPGTDTQYF.

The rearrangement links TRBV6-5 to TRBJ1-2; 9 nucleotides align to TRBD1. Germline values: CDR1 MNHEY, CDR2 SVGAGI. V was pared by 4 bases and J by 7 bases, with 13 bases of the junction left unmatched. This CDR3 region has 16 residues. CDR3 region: CASSSLDRGMGGGYTF. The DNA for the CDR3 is TGTGCCAGCAGTTCACTGGACAGGGGAATGGGCGGTGGCTACACCTTC.

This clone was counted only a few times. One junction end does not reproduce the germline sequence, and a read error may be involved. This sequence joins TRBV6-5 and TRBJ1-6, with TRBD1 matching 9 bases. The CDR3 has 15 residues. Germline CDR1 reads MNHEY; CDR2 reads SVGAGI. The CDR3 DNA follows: TGTGCCAGTAGTTGGCGGGACAGGGCTAATTCACCCCTCCACTTT. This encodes CASSWRDRANSPLHF.

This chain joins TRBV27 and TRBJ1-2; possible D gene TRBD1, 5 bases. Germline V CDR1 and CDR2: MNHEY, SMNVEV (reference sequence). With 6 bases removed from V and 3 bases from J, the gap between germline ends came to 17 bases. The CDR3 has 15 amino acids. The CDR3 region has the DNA TGTGCCAGCAGCCTTAACAGGCTCCCACACTATGGCTACACCTTC. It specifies CASSLNRLPHYGYTF.

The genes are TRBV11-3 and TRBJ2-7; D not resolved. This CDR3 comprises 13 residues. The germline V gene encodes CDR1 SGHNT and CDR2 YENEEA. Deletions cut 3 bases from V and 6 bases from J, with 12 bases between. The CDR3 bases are TGTGCCAGCAGCTTTAAGCTTGTTCGCGAGCAGTACTTC. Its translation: CASSFKLVREQYF. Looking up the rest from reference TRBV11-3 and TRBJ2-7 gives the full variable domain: EAGVVQSPRYKIIEKKQPVAFWCNPISGHNTLYWYLQNLGQGPELLIRYENEEAVDDSQLPKDRFSAERLKGVDSTLKIQPAELGDSAVYLCASSFKLVREQYFGPGTRLTVT.

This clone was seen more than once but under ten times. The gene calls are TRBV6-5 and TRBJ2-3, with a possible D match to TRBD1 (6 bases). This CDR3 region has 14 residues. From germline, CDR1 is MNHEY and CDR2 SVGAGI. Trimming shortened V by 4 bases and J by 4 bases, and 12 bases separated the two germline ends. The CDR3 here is CASSSGPGADTQYF. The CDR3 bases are TGTGCCAGCAGTTCGGGCCCAGGGGCAGATACGCAGTATTTT.